What follows are 28 T cell receptor beta chains derived from one specimen sequenced in a study of T cells in Graves' hyperthyroidism and ophthalmopathy. Regions amplified from RNA transcripts were the TCR beta CDR3 regions. Carried out on the TCR CDR3, a first-round RT-PCR used the HTBI primer set. TCRdb redid the calling of the multiplex PCR reads with MiXCR, one entry per CDR3 protein. The sample consists of 350,000 or so distinct CDR3 sequences, approximately 18% of them appearing once. Sequencing was performed on blood. The receptors were gathered from a woman between 25 and 40 years old with Graves' hyperthyroidism that later progressed to Graves' ophthalmopathy.

This rearrangement joins TRBV28 to TRBJ2-1; TRBD1 agrees at 10 bases. Germline trimming cut 6 bases from V and 10 bases from J; bases unmatched to any gene: 6. The CDR3 has 13 residues. Germline V gene lookup returns CDR1 MDHEN and CDR2 SYDVKM. The CDR3 DNA reads as TGTGCCAGCAGCTTGACAGGGGGCTGGGAGCAGTTCTTC. It yields the protein CASSLTGGWEQFF.

This clonotype was detected many times. This chain links TRBV27 with TRBJ1-6; 7 bases align to TRBD1. The CDR3 sequence is 14 residues long. Germline CDR1 MNHEY, CDR2 SMNVEV (reference sequence). Trimming at V came to 6 bases and at J to 8 bases, leaving 7 bases not matched to a gene. Written as DNA, the CDR3 is TGTGCCAGCAGCACGGGACAGATGTATTCACCCCTCCACTTT. As protein: CASSTGQMYSPLHF.

Ten or more counts support this clonotype. The rearrangement links TRBV12-3 or TRBV12-4 to TRBJ1-2; D remains ambiguous. The CDR3 totals 14 residues. Trimming took 3 bases from V and 8 from J, leaving 16 bases between them. CDR3 loop: CASSFRGSLIGYTF. The DNA of the CDR3 is TGTGCCAGCAGTTTTCGGGGATCTCTAATCGGCTACACCTTC.

This clonotype was detected ten times or more. The chain links TRBV2 to TRBJ2-1; possible D gene TRBD2, 6 bases. Germline CDR1 and CDR2: SNHLY and FYNNEI. The CDR3 length is 15 residues. V was shortened by 1 base and J by 3 bases, with 10 bases between the two germline ends. The CDR3 coding sequence is TGTGCCAGCAGTGAAGAGGGGCGGGACTACAATGAGCAGTTCTTC. This codes for CASSEEGRDYNEQFF.

This clonotype was recorded many times. The genes are TRBV7-9 and TRBJ2-3, with 9 bases lining up with TRBD1. The V gene end was trimmed by 5 bases and the J gene end by 6 bases; junction bases not matched to a gene: 9. CDR1 and CDR2 from the germline V gene are SEHNR and FQNEAQ (reference sequence). This CDR3 is 15 amino acids long. CDR3 sequence (DNA): TGTGCCAGCAGCCCCGACAGGGGGGAACGGGATACGCAGTATTTT. It is translated as CASSPDRGERDTQYF. Looking up the rest from reference TRBV7-9 and TRBJ2-3 gives the full variable domain: DTGVSQNPRHKITKRGQNVTFRCDPISEHNRLYWYRQTLGQGPEFLTYFQNEAQLEKSRLLSDRFSAERPKGSFSTLEIQRTEQGDSAMYLCASSPDRGERDTQYFGPGTRLTVL.

This clonotype was seen many times. V is TRBV27 and J is TRBJ2-7; 11 bases match TRBD1. The CDR3 is made up of 12 amino acids. Trimming removed 6 bases from V and 6 bases from J; junction bases left unmatched: 1. Germline CDR1 MNHEY, CDR2 SMNVEV (reference sequence). DNA for the CDR3: TGTGCCAGCAGGGACAGGGGGCGCGAGCAGTACTTC. Translating gives CASRDRGREQYF.

This rearrangement joins TRBV27 to TRBJ2-4; D possibly corresponds to TRBD1 (6 bases). Germline assignment: CDR1 MNHEY and CDR2 SMNVEV (reference sequence). V was trimmed by 6 bases and J by 8 bases, leaving 17 bases between them. This CDR3 is 14 amino acids long. The CDR3 loop reads CASRGHVMVDIQYF. The CDR3 nucleotides read TGTGCCAGCAGGGGACATGTGATGGTCGACATTCAGTACTTC.

This clonotype was counted many times. The J gene is TRBJ2-5, the V gene TRBV3-1, with TRBD1 matching over 8 bases. V lost 4 bases and J lost 2; bases outside the gene matches: 12. The CDR3 loop spans 17 amino acids. Per the germline V gene, CDR1 is LGHDT and CDR2 is YNNKEL (reference sequence). DNA for the CDR3: TGTGCCAGCAGCCTCCTTGGGGGACAGGACGATCAAGAGACCCAGTACTTC. Protein product: CASSLLGGQDDQETQYF.

V gene TRBV7-8 combines with J gene TRBJ2-7, with 8 bases identical to TRBD2. The germline V gene encodes CDR1 SGHVS and CDR2 FQNEAQ. This CDR3 has 15 amino acids. The V gene end was trimmed by 1 base and the J gene end by 0 bases; junction bases not matched to a gene: 2. This CDR3 reads CASSLERGHSYEQYF. CDR3 in DNA: TGTGCCAGCAGCTTAGAGCGGGGGCACTCCTACGAGCAGTACTTC. The full variable domain, rest sourced from reference TRBV7-8 and TRBJ2-7, is GAGVSQSPRYKVAKRGQDVALRCDPISGHVSLFWYQQALGQGPEFLTYFQNEAQLDKSGLPSDRFFAERPEGSVSTLKIQRTQQEDSAVYLCASSLERGHSYEQYFGPGTRLTVT.

This clonotype was found many times. The chain has TRBV20-1 and TRBJ2-3; D is ambiguous. CDR3 size: 13 residues. The germline CDR1 and CDR2 sequences are DFQATT and SNEGSKA (reference sequence). The CDR3 DNA is TGCAGGGTAGACGAAAGTCCCGCAGATACGCAGTATTTT. Protein product: CRVDESPADTQYF.

This clonotype was observed many times. The junction differs from germline at one of its ends, possibly a read error. The chain carries TRBV3-1 and TRBJ2-1; 10 bases map to TRBD2. Germline V gene data show CDR1 as LGHDT and CDR2 as YNNKEL (reference sequence). CDR3 size: 17 residues. CDR3 nucleotide sequence: TGTGCCAGCAGCCAAGATTCCGGGAGCGGGAGGGGCAATAAGCAGTTCTTC. This sequence encodes CASSQDSGSGRGNKQFF.

This clonotype was detected ten times or more. This chain connects TRBV11-2 to TRBJ2-1; D is undetermined. The CDR3 spans 13 residues. Germline CDR1 SGHAT, CDR2 FQNNGV. V lost 3 bases to trimming and J lost 1 base, with 4 bases between them. CDR3 sequence (DNA): TGTGCCAGCAGCTTGACGTCCTACAATGAGCAGTTCTTC. This translates into CASSLTSYNEQFF.

At least ten counts were recorded for this clonotype. This chain connects TRBV12-3 or TRBV12-4 to TRBJ2-3, with 12 bases identical to TRBD2. V lost 7 bases, J lost 4 bases, and 9 bases stayed unmatched. The CDR3 is made up of 16 amino acids. The CDR3: CASTVQLAGGSDTQYF. The DNA of the CDR3 is TGTGCCAGCACCGTCCAACTAGCGGGAGGATCAGATACGCAGTATTTT.

This clonotype occurred a few times. The chain uses TRBV4-2 and TRBJ2-3, with 15 bases lining up with TRBD2. CDR3 length: 16 amino acids. The V segment lost 1 base and the J segment 4 bases; nucleotides outside the gene matches: 0. CDR1 and CDR2 (germline): LGHNA, YNFKEQ. Written as DNA, the CDR3 is TGTGCCAGCAGCCAAGGGACTAGCGGGGGGGCAGATACGCAGTATTTT. Protein product: CASSQGTSGGADTQYF.

This chain connects TRBV28 to TRBJ1-1, with D unresolved. The CDR3 has 12 amino acids. CDR1 is MDHEN and CDR2 is SYDVKM in the germline V gene. Trimming left V 3 bases short and J 5 bases short, with 7 bases between. For the CDR3, the DNA is TGTGCCAGCAGTTTCTCTAGGACTGAAGCTTTCTTT. This sequence encodes CASSFSRTEAFF.

J is TRBJ2-2 and V is TRBV27; D is possibly TRBD1 (6 bases). The germline V gene has CDR1 MNHEY and CDR2 SMNVEV (reference sequence). The CDR3 runs 14 residues. Trimming cost V 2 bases and J 6 bases, with 10 bases left between them. The CDR3 loop is CASSLLGAAGELFF. The CDR3 DNA reads TGTGCCAGCAGTTTACTGGGGGCCGCCGGGGAGCTGTTTTTT.

This clonotype has ten or more counts. The J gene is TRBJ2-7, the V gene TRBV11-2; D perhaps matches TRBD1 (6 bases). With 5 bases removed from V and 0 bases from J, the gap between germline ends came to 11 bases. Germline V gene data show CDR1 as SGHAT and CDR2 as FQNNGV. The CDR3 loop spans 14 amino acids. CDR3 bases: TGTGCCAGCAGCCTCACAGGGAGCTCCTACGAGCAGTACTTC. It codes for CASSLTGSSYEQYF.

This clonotype was found a few times. CDR3 sequence (DNA): TGCAGTGCTAGAGGCCTCACAGGAGGTGTTTCGGATGGCTACACCTTC. Its translation: CSARGLTGGVSDGYTF. This chain joins TRBV20-1 and TRBJ1-2, with D possibly being TRBD1 (5 bases). The V gene lost 1 base and the J gene lost 6 bases, with 21 bases spanning the gap. The CDR3 loop spans 16 amino acids. Germline loops: CDR1 DFQATT, CDR2 SNEGSKA (reference sequence).

The table lists this clonotype with many counts. The CDR3 DNA is TGCAGCGGGGAGAGGGGAAACACTGAAGCTTTCTTT. Protein: CSGERGNTEAFF. The chain combines TRBV29-1 with TRBJ1-1, with D possibly TRBD1 on 5 matching bases. V was clipped by 7 bases and J by 2 bases, with 11 bases between them. The CDR3 loop spans 12 amino acids. The germline V gene has CDR1 SQVTM and CDR2 ANQGSEA.

This clonotype has at least ten counts. The chain is built from TRBV3-1 and TRBJ2-2; the match to TRBD1 covers 7 bases. The trim removed 4 bases at V and 3 bases at J, leaving 11 bases unmatched. In germline, CDR1 is LGHDT, CDR2 YNNKEL (reference sequence). This CDR3 is 17 amino acids long. The CDR3 DNA sequence: TGTGCCAGCAGCCTTGAACTACAGGGGCCGGACACCGGGGAGCTGTTTTTT. Encoded protein: CASSLELQGPDTGELFF.

This clonotype was seen a few times. The chain joins TRBV19 to TRBJ2-7; 7 bases map to TRBD1. The V and J ends lost 5 bases and 2 bases, in that order; junction bases with no gene match: 12. Germline V gene data show CDR1 as LNHDA and CDR2 as SQIVND (reference sequence). The CDR3 loop spans 16 amino acids. The chain's CDR3 is CASSSHRGNDPYEQYF. Here the CDR3 DNA reads TGTGCCAGTAGTTCTCACAGGGGAAACGACCCCTACGAGCAGTACTTC.

This clonotype has a single count. The gene calls are TRBV5-6 and TRBJ1-2; D is possibly TRBD1 (5 bases). The V gene lost 1 base and the J gene lost 5 bases, with 9 bases spanning the gap. The germline V gene encodes CDR1 SGHDT and CDR2 YYEEEE. This CDR3 region has 13 residues. CDR3 region: CASSLRRVYGYTF. CDR3 coding DNA: TGTGCCAGCAGCTTGCGCAGGGTTTATGGCTACACCTTC.

This clonotype was detected ten times or more. The rearrangement joins TRBV6-2 or TRBV6-3 to TRBJ2-5, with TRBD2 matching over 10 bases. CDR3 length: 14 amino acids. In germline, CDR1 is MNHEY, CDR2 SVGEGT. J lost 2 bases, V lost 7 bases, and 4 bases had no gene match. The CDR3 nucleotides read TGTGCCAGCACCCTAGCGGGAGTACAAGAGACCCAGTACTTC. Translated, it gives CASTLAGVQETQYF.

The chain carries TRBV6-1 and TRBJ1-5; TRBD1 is a possible D gene (5 bases). The CDR3 is made up of 19 amino acids. Germline loops: CDR1 MNHNS, CDR2 SASEGT. Trimming cost V 3 bases and J 0 bases, with 21 bases left between them. As DNA, the CDR3 is TGTGCCAGCAGTGAGTTCCATTTGGACAACGAAGATAGCAATCAGCCCCAGCATTTT. It specifies CASSEFHLDNEDSNQPQHF.

This clonotype has at least ten counts. The chain combines TRBV28 with TRBJ2-7; no clear D. Trimming removed 4 bases at V and 1 base at J, with 8 bases between. The CDR3 has 13 amino acids. Germline V gene sequence: CDR1 MDHEN, CDR2 SYDVKM. The CDR3 nucleotides read TGTGCCAGCAGTTCCGACATTTCCTACGAGCAGTACTTC. Its translation is CASSSDISYEQYF.

This clonotype was detected ten times or more. The chain combines TRBV24-1 with TRBJ2-2; D gene unclear. Germline values: CDR1 KGHDR, CDR2 SFDVKD. Trimming cost V 5 bases and J 0 bases, with 15 bases left between them. The CDR3 is 17 amino acids. The CDR3 region has the DNA TGTGCCACCAGTGGGGCCGAAGGAGTAACGAACACCGGGGAGCTGTTTTTT. Protein: CATSGAEGVTNTGELFF.

This clonotype turned up a few times. J is TRBJ1-3 and V is TRBV28, with a possible D match to TRBD1 (5 bases). V lost 3 bases and J lost 0, with 9 bases in between. The CDR3 is 15 residues long. The V gene's germline CDR1 is MDHEN and CDR2 SYDVKM. This chain's CDR3 is CASSLGVSSGNTIYF. The CDR3, as DNA: TGTGCCAGCAGTTTGGGGGTTTCCTCTGGAAACACCATATATTTT.

V and J are TRBV6-1 and TRBJ1-1, with TRBD1 identical over 7 bases. The CDR3 totals 13 residues. Germline CDR1 MNHNS, CDR2 SASEGT. V trimming: 9 bases; J trimming: 1 base; junction bases outside the gene matches: 5. In nucleotides, the CDR3 is TGTGCCAGTGCGACAGGGAAGAACACTGAAGCTTTCTTT. Its protein product is CASATGKNTEAFF.